This T cell receptor beta chain originates from a study of T-cell reconstitution after alpha-beta-depleted transplantation in children. A library of TCRbeta sequences, prepared with unique molecular identifiers, was generated. TCRdb independently ran MiXCR on the PCR reads; one entry per CDR3 protein. This sample has a few hundred thousand distinct CDR3 sequences, with 18% found just once. V was shortened by 4 bases and J by 7 bases, with 10 bases between the two germline ends. CDR3 size: 12 residues. The germline gives CDR1 MNHEY, CDR2 SVGAGI. This chain joins TRBV6-5 and TRBJ1-1; D remains ambiguous. The origin of this receptor is a human donor who donated a stem cell graft to a child with acute lymphoblastic leukemia. This sample comprised PBMCs from the stem cell graft donor, obtained from the stem cell graft. The CDR3 protein is CASSFNHYEAFF. CDR3 nucleotides: TGTGCCAGCAGTTTTAACCATTATGAAGCTTTCTTT.